The 18 T cell receptor beta chains below come from one sample, sequenced in a study of cytomegalovirus exposure and HLA in healthy donors. The method was immunoSEQ multiplex PCR; TCRdb's version includes in-frame clones alone and lacks a portion of them. The sample consists of some 130,000 clones, approximately 84% of them appearing once. Sequencing was performed on PBMCs. All receptors derive from a young man in good health and CMV-seropositive.

The chain uses TRBV7-2 and TRBJ1-2, with a possible D match to TRBD1 (6 bases). Per the germline V gene, CDR1 is SGHTA and CDR2 is FQGNSA. This CDR3 is 14 amino acids long. V lost 2 bases to trimming and J lost 0 bases, with 7 bases between them. CDR3 coding DNA: TGTGCCAGCAGCTTACAGGGGTCTAACTATGGCTACACCTTC. This codes for CASSLQGSNYGYTF. The full variable domain, completed using reference TRBV7-2 and TRBJ1-2, is GAGVSQSPSNKVTEKGKDVELRCDPISGHTALYWYRQSLGQGLEFLIYFQGNSAPDKSGLPSDRFSAERTGGSVSTLTIQRTQQEDSAVYLCASSLQGSNYGYTFGSGTRLTVV.

This clone was picked up one time. The rearrangement uses TRBV27 and TRBJ1-2; no clear D. The CDR3 consists of 14 residues. V was cut by 8 bases and J by 0 bases, with 13 bases left in between. Germline-derived CDR1 and CDR2 are MNHEY and SMNVEV (reference sequence). Here the CDR3 reads CASRKLLANYGYTF. In DNA form, the CDR3 reads TGTGCCAGCCGAAAGCTGTTAGCTAACTATGGCTACACCTTC.

The chain carries TRBV11-2 and TRBJ2-5; 7 bases line up with TRBD1. CDR3 length equals 16 residues. The J segment lost 0 bases and the V segment lost 1 base, leaving 5 bases of the junction unmatched. CDR1 is SGHAT, CDR2 FQNNGV, per germline. CDR3 bases: TGTGCCAGCAGCTTAGCTCGGGACAGACACCAAGAGACCCAGTACTTC. It is translated as CASSLARDRHQETQYF.

The chain uses TRBV7-2 and TRBJ2-4; 8 nucleotides align to TRBD1. V was clipped by 1 base and J by 1 base; unmatched bases: 0. This CDR3 has 15 amino acids. Germline V lookup: CDR1 SGHTA, CDR2 FQGNSA. CDR3 coding DNA: TGTGCCAGCAGCTTAGGACAGGGGGCCAAAAACATTCAGTACTTC. This sequence encodes CASSLGQGAKNIQYF. Looking up the rest from reference TRBV7-2 and TRBJ2-4 gives the full variable domain: GAGVSQSPSNKVTEKGKDVELRCDPISGHTALYWYRQSLGQGLEFLIYFQGNSAPDKSGLPSDRFSAERTGGSVSTLTIQRTQQEDSAVYLCASSLGQGAKNIQYFGAGTRLSVL.

This clone occurred many times. The chain carries TRBV7-3 and TRBJ2-2, with 7 bases identical to TRBD2. The germline gives CDR1 SGHTA, CDR2 FQGTGA. J gave up 4 bases and V 1 base, and 0 bases lay outside the gene matches. The CDR3 runs to 14 residues. CDR3 sequence: CASSLSGSTGELFF. CDR3 in DNA: TGTGCCAGCAGCTTAAGCGGGAGCACCGGGGAGCTGTTTTTT.

This chain connects TRBV5-1 to TRBJ1-5; tentatively, D is TRBD1 (5 bases). Germline lookup yields CDR1 SGHRS and CDR2 YFSETQ. The V and J ends lost 0 bases and 1 base respectively, with 8 bases between them. The CDR3 extends over 15 amino acids. The CDR3 region has the DNA TGCGCCAGCAGCTTGGAGGGGCTAAGCAATCAGCCCCAGCATTTT. Translation: CASSLEGLSNQPQHF.

This chain links TRBV6-1 with TRBJ2-3; a weak D match, TRBD1 (5 bases). V gave up 3 bases and J gave up 3 bases, with 10 bases separating them. Germline V CDR1 and CDR2: MNHNS, SASEGT. The CDR3 is 14 residues long. This chain's CDR3 is CASSEWGLTDTQYF. CDR3 sequence (DNA): TGTGCCAGCAGTGAGTGGGGCTTGACAGATACGCAGTATTTT.

This clone has only one observation. This chain uses TRBV11-2 with TRBJ2-7; D possibly corresponds to TRBD1 (6 bases). Germline V gene sequence: CDR1 SGHAT, CDR2 FQNNGV. The CDR3 sequence is 13 residues long. V was trimmed by 5 bases and J by 3 bases, leaving 11 bases between them. Here the CDR3 DNA reads TGTGCCAGCAGCCGGGACACAGACTACGAGCAGTACTTC. This sequence encodes CASSRDTDYEQYF. The whole variable domain, remainder taken from reference TRBV11-2 and TRBJ2-7, is EAGVAQSPRYKIIEKRQSVAFWCNPISGHATLYWYQQILGQGPKLLIQFQNNGVVDDSQLPKDRFSAERLKGVDSTLKIQPAKLEDSAVYLCASSRDTDYEQYFGPGTRLTVT.

The chain carries TRBV6-5 and TRBJ2-5; TRBD1 aligns across 10 bases. J was trimmed by 9 bases and V by 5 bases; bases with no gene match: 12. Germline values: CDR1 MNHEY, CDR2 SVGAGI. The CDR3 runs 15 residues. The CDR3: CASSHGTGEAVAQYF. The CDR3 DNA follows: TGTGCCAGCAGTCACGGGACAGGGGAGGCAGTGGCCCAGTACTTC.

This chain uses TRBV10-3 with TRBJ2-6, with a tentative D call TRBD1 (6 bases). The length of the CDR3 is 15 residues. V was clipped by 6 bases and J by 2 bases, with 11 bases between them. In germline, CDR1 is ENHRY, CDR2 SYGVKD. As DNA, the CDR3 is TGTGCCATCAGCCCGCAGGGGACTGGGGCCAACGTCCTGACTTTC. It codes for CAISPQGTGANVLTF.

This chain links TRBV9 with TRBJ2-1, with 13 bases that match TRBD2. Trimming took 4 bases from V and 4 from J; bases not matched to a gene: 5. CDR3 size: 16 residues. CDR1 is SGDLS, CDR2 YYNGEE, per germline. The CDR3 DNA reads as TGTGCCAGCAGCCAAGGACTAGCGGGAGATTACAATGAGCAGTTCTTC. Amino acids: CASSQGLAGDYNEQFF.

The chain carries TRBV29-1 and TRBJ2-1; 13 nucleotides align to TRBD2. After removal of 0 bases from V and 0 bases from J, the junction contained 2 bases not matched to a gene. This CDR3 comprises 17 residues. Per germline, CDR1 SQVTM and CDR2 ANQGSEA. DNA for the CDR3: TGCAGCGTTGAAGAAGGGACTAGCGGGAACTCCTACAATGAGCAGTTCTTC. Translation gives CSVEEGTSGNSYNEQFF.

In DNA, the CDR3 is TGTGCCAGCCGAGCGGGGCCGACCGGGGAGCTGTTTTTT. Translated: CASRAGPTGELFF. The chain recombines TRBV7-3 with TRBJ2-2; TRBD2 matches at 7 bases. The V gene's germline CDR1 is SGHTA and CDR2 FQGTGA. After removal of 8 bases from V and 5 bases from J, the junction contained 5 bases not matched to a gene. The CDR3 sequence is 13 residues long. Together with reference TRBV7-3 and TRBJ2-2, the CDR3 gives the full variable domain: GAGVSQTPSNKVTEKGKYVELRCDPISGHTALYWYRQSLGQGPEFLIYFQGTGAADDSGLPNDRFFAVRPEGSVSTLKIQRTERGDSAVYLCASRAGPTGELFFGEGSRLTVL.

The V call is TRBV6-1, the J call TRBJ2-7; the D is unclear. From germline, CDR1 is MNHNS and CDR2 SASEGT. The CDR3 extends over 13 amino acids. The V end was cut by 6 bases, the J end by 3 bases, with 12 bases between. The DNA of the CDR3 is TGTGCCAGCAGCCCCCTTGTCGGCTACGAGCAGTACTTC. This sequence encodes CASSPLVGYEQYF.

This sequence joins TRBV7-7 and TRBJ2-7, with D possibly being TRBD2 (5 bases). The CDR3 loop spans 13 amino acids. Deletions cut 0 bases from V and 4 bases from J, with 7 bases between. Germline V lookup: CDR1 SSHAT, CDR2 FNYEAQ (reference sequence). The CDR3, as DNA: TGTGCCAGCAGCTTAGCGCGAGGGTACGAGCAGTACTTC. This gives the protein CASSLARGYEQYF.

V gene TRBV6-5 combines with J gene TRBJ1-6; TRBD1 might be the D (5 bases). The CDR3 loop spans 16 amino acids. With 1 base removed from V and 10 bases from J, the gap between germline ends came to 17 bases. Germline CDR1 is MNHEY and CDR2 is SVGAGI. In DNA, the CDR3 is TGTGCCAGCAGTTACTACGGGACTTCCTTGGAATCACCCCTCCACTTT. Residues: CASSYYGTSLESPLHF.

The rearrangement links TRBV11-2 to TRBJ2-5; D possibly corresponds to TRBD1 (6 bases). CDR3 length equals 13 residues. CDR1 is SGHAT, CDR2 FQNNGV, per germline. Trimming cost V 7 bases and J 5 bases, with 14 bases left between them. This CDR3 is CASNLQGFETQYF. The CDR3 nucleotides read TGTGCCAGCAACCTGCAGGGGTTCGAGACCCAGTACTTC.

The chain's CDR3 is CAWTHRDRDNQPQHF. The CDR3 nucleotides read TGTGCCTGGACCCACCGGGACAGGGACAATCAGCCCCAGCATTTT. The gene calls are TRBV30 and TRBJ1-5; TRBD1 aligns across 9 bases. The V gene end was trimmed by 4 bases and the J gene end by 3 bases; junction bases not matched to a gene: 7. Germline V gives CDR1 GTSNPN, CDR2 SVGIG (reference sequence). The CDR3 length is 15 residues.